This T cell receptor (beta chain) was observed in a study of PD-L1 blockade in urothelial cancer. Study in general: When patients started atezolizumab around 2014, it was given at 1,200 mg intravenously every 3 weeks. Among blood samples, the median T cell count was some 150,000.

Some clones are missing from TCRdb's copy, which holds only in-frame ones; the method was immunoSEQ multiplex PCR. The data contain about 50,000 clones, roughly 80% of them singletons. The time point was: peripheral blood 6 weeks after treatment start. There were between 1 and 8 samples from each patient, taken pretreatment and on-treatment. The junction had 5 bases not matched to a gene; V was cut back by 4 bases and J by 5 bases. CDR3 size: 13 residues. In germline, CDR1 is SGHRS, CDR2 YFSETQ. The sequence came from a man aged 65-85 years with urothelial cancer. V usage is TRBV5-1 and J usage is TRBJ2-5; 7 positions match TRBD1. This material consisted of PBMCs, taken around atezolizumab (anti-PD-L1) treatment. CDR3 residues: CASSIQGPETQYF. DNA of the CDR3: TGCGCCAGCAGCATACAGGGGCCGGAGACCCAGTACTTC.